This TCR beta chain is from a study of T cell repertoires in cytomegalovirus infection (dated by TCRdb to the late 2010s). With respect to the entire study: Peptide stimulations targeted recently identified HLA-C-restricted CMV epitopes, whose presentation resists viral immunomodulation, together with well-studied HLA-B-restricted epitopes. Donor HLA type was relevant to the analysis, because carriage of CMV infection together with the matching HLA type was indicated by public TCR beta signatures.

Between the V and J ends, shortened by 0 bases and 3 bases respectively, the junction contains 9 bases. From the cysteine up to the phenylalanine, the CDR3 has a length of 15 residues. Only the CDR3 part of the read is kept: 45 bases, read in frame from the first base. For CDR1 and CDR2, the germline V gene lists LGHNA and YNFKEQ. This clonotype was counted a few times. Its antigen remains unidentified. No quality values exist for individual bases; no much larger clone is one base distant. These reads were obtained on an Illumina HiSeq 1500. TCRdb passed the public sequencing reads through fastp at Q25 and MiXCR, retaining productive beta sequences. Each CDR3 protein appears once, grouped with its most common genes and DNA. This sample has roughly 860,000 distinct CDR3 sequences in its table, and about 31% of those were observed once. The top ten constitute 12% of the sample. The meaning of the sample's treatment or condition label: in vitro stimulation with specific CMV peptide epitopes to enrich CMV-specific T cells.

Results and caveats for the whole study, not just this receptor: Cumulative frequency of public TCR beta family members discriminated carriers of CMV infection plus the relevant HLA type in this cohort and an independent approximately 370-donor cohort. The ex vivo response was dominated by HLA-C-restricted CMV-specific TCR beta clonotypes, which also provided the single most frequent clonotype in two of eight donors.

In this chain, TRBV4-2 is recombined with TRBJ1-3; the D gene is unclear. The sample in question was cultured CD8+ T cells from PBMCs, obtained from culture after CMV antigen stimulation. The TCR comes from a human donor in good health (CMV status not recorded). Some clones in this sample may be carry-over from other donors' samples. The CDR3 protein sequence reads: CASSQEQDGGNTIYF. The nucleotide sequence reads TGTGCCAGCAGCCAAGAGCAAGACGGTGGAAACACCATATATTTT.